The clone carrying this T cell receptor (beta chain) was picked up many times. Antigen: not known. The sample belongs to a study of T cells in Graves' hyperthyroidism and ophthalmopathy. This CDR3 is built from 14 residues. CDR1 is MNHEY and CDR2 is SMNVEV in the germline V gene (reference sequence). V trimming: 7 bases; J trimming: 6 bases; junction bases outside the gene matches: 7. The definition of stable Graves' hyperthyroidism was no ophthalmopathy progression within 18 months. The hyperthyroidism patients had all been newly diagnosed, and their disease duration was under 2 months. Their ages ranged from 18 to 65 years. Study-level findings and limits: Ophthalmopathy got predicted by the model a median about six months before its onset.

TCR beta CDR3 sequences were amplified from RNA transcripts. Using the HTBI primer set, a first-round RT-PCR was run on the TCR CDR3. TCRdb reanalysed the multiplex PCR reads using MiXCR and keeps one entry per CDR3 protein. The data contain 300,000 to 450,000 distinct CDR3 sequences, roughly 14% of them seen just once; the ten biggest clones take up approximately 10%. The sequencing sample was made of blood. The chain joins TRBV27 to TRBJ2-7, with 12 bases matching TRBD1. This TCR was sampled from a woman in her sixties with Graves' hyperthyroidism. The CDR3 bases are TGTGCCAGCATGACCGGGACAGGGGGCGGCGAGCAGTACTTC. It translates to CASMTGTGGGEQYF.